This TCR beta chain was documented in a study of control samples from healthy donors and cancer patients. The CDR3 has 15 amino acids. CDR1 and CDR2 from the germline V gene are SGHAT and FQDESV (reference sequence). Trimming shortened V by 3 bases and J by 1 base, and 11 bases separated the two germline ends. Profiling relied on immunoSEQ multiplex PCR, and the TCRdb table lists in-frame clones only, not all of them. The repertoire holds 150,000 or so clones, with approximately 94% as singletons. Sequencing was done on a sample of blood. This chain links TRBV11-1 with TRBJ2-3, with a possible D match to TRBD1 (6 bases). The source is a man aged 18 to 29 in good health. The CDR3 DNA is TGTGCCAGCAGCTTCGGACAGAGCGGCACAGATACGCAGTATTTT. It is translated as CASSFGQSGTDTQYF.